This entry concerns a single TCR beta chain. In this sample, this clone turned up once. Its antigen is still unknown. No base quality information exists; no much larger clone differs at one position. TCRbeta CDR3 regions were amplified from genomic DNA by means of the immunoSEQ Assay, a bias-controlled multiplex PCR. Under the source paper's analysis protocol: The number of nucleated cells in each sample was estimated from the amplification of reference gene primers within the assay. To quantify the absolute abundance of each unique TCRbeta CDR3 rearrangement, sequence reads were collapsed and filtered. For each sample, productive Simpson clonality was calculated as the square root of Simpson's diversity index across productive rearrangements. The source is immuneACCESS, and TCRdb retained only in-frame sequences with V and J called. Part of the clones is not carried over; for the studies checked, unresolved V genes explain less than half of this, and the remainder is unexplained. V, J and clone size reflect that table, while D and trimming were determined from the DNA. The sample contains about 190,000 clones, about 90% of them found a single time. The ten largest clones represent around 1.7% of the sample.

This sample was taken from a study of blood T cell repertoires in COVID-19 (dated by TCRdb to the early 2020s). About the investigation overall: The collaborator samples originated in the United States, Italy and Spain and spanned the acute and convalescent phases of COVID-19. The prospective study material was composed of cDNA or gDNA derived from T cells, B-cell-depleted T cells, or PBMCs. Subjects who had been exposed to COVID-19, were actively infected with it, or had recovered from it provided the deeply sampled blood TCRbeta repertoires that made up the dataset. The repertoires were released in a freely available public database intended as a resource for research on the immune response to SARS-CoV-2. The samples were drawn from two sources: the first 160 participants of the ongoing ImmuneRACE study, and 950 to 1,500 subjects contributed by 6 global collaborators. A de-identified subject ID, COVID-19 status, age in years and sex were almost always included in the sample metadata. Where available, HLA class I and class II types were taken from metadata supplied by the sample provider and were not determined by assay-based typing. Here is what the overall study found, with its caveats: The quantity of clinical and demographic metadata differed by source and by participant and was supplied without curation.

The collaborating institutions used their own protocols to collect whole blood in K2EDTA tubes. Collaborator samples were shipped for TCRbeta analysis as frozen whole blood, isolated PBMCs, or DNA extracted from either sample type. V has 5 bases trimmed and J has 2 bases trimmed; junction bases matching no gene number 10. Reading the germline V gene (reference sequence) gives CDR1 MNHEY and CDR2 SMNVEV. The CDR3 runs 16 amino acids, cysteine and phenylalanine included. The only DNA kept is the CDR3, 48 bases in frame from the first base. This TCR was sampled from a man aged 18-30 years with active or convalescent COVID-19. The sequence is built from TRBV27 and TRBJ2-7, with 9 middle bases fitting TRBD1. Material for sequencing was peripheral blood. The CDR3 protein: CASSLVGTGWTYEQYF. The sequenced DNA: TGTGCCAGCAGTCTTGTAGGGACAGGGTGGACCTACGAGCAGTACTTC.